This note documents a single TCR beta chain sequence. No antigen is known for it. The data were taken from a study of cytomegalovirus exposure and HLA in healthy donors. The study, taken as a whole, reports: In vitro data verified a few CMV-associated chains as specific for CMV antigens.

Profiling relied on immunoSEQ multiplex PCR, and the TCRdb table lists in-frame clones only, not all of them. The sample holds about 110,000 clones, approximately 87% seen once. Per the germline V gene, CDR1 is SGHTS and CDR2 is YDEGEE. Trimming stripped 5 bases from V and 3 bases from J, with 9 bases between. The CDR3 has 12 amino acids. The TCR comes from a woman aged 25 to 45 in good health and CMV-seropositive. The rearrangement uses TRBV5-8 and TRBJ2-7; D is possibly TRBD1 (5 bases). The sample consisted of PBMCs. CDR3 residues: CASRFDSYEQYF. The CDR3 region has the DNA TGTGCCAGCAGATTTGACAGCTACGAGCAGTACTTC.